This TCR beta chain appears in the sequencing data of a study of human T cells and chemical hapten exposure. In the study overall: Among samples, TCR yields varied mainly because of small differences in pooled library volume.

General study findings and limits: TCRs exceeding a frequency of 1 in 1000 stayed unchanged under DPC sensitization.

The library labeled individual cDNA molecules by adding unique molecular identifiers to them. In the authors' workflow: Sample TCR counts, which ranged from about 23,224 to 690,600, had a median of approximately 96,000. MiXCR, applied by TCRdb to the reads, yields one record per CDR3 protein. TCRdb, not the original authors, processed these V and J calls. The sample consists of 95,000 to 150,000 distinct CDR3 sequences, 8.5% of them appearing once. In regard to this clonotype: Antigen specificity is unknown.

Germline-derived CDR1 and CDR2 are LGHNA and YSLEER. The V end lost 0 bases, the J end lost 0 bases, and 12 bases lay between the germline ends. CDR3 length equals 17 residues. Sequencing started from total RNA isolated from unfractionated whole blood. This clonotype was obtained from a human donor in good health. Some clones in this sample may be carry-over from other donors' samples. The chain links TRBV4-3 to TRBJ2-1; D is undetermined. Source material: whole blood. In DNA, the CDR3 is TGCGCCAGCAGCCAAGATGGCGAATGGAGCTCCTACAATGAGCAGTTCTTC. Translation gives CASSQDGEWSSYNEQFF.